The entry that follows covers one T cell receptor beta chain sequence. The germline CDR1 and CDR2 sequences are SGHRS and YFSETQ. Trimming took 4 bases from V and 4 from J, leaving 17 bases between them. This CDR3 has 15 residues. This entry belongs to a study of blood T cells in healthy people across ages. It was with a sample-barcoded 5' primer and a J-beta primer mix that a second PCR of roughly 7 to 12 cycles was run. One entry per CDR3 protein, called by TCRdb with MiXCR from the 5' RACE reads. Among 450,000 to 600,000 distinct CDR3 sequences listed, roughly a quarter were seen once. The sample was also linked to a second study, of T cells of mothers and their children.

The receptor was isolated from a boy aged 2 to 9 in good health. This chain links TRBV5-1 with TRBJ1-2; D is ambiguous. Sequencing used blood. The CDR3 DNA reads TGCGCCAGCAGCCCCTCCGTAGGTTTGAGCTATGGCTACACCTTC. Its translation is CASSPSVGLSYGYTF.